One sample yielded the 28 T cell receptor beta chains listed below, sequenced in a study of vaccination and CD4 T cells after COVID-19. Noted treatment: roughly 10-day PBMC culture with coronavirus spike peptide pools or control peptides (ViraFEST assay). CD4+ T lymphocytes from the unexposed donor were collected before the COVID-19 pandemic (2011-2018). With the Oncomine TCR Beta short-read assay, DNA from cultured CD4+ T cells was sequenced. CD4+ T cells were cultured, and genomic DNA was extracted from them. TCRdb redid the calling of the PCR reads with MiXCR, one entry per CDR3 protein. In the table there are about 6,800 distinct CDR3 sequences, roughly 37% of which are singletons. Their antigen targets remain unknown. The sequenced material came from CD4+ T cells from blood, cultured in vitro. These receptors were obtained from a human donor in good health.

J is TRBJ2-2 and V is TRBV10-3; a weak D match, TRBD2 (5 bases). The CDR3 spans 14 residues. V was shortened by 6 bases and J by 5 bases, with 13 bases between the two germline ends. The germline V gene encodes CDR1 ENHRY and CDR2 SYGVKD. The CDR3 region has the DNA TGTGCCATCAGCCCAGGCGGAGGTACCGGGGAGCTGTTTTTT. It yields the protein CAISPGGGTGELFF.

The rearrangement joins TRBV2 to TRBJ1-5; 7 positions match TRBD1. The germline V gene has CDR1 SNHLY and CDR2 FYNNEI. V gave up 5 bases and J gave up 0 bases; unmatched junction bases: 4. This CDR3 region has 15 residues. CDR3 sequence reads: CASSTGTASNQPQHF. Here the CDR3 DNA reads TGTGCCAGCAGTACCGGGACAGCTAGCAATCAGCCCCAGCATTTT.

CDR3 protein: CASNSHLTGVGGYTF. In DNA, the CDR3 is TGTGCCAGCAACTCTCACTTGACAGGGGTTGGAGGCTACACCTTC. The gene calls are TRBV28 and TRBJ1-2, with 8 bases that match TRBD1. Per the germline V gene, CDR1 is MDHEN and CDR2 is SYDVKM. This CDR3 has 15 amino acids. Trimming cost V 7 bases and J 8 bases; bases outside gene matches: 15.

Here the CDR3 DNA reads TGTGCCAGCAGCCCTGGGACTAGCGGGAGCGTGAGCAATGAGCAGTTCTTC. Translated, it gives CASSPGTSGSVSNEQFF. The chain uses TRBV7-2 and TRBJ2-1, with 14 bases aligning to TRBD2. V lost 5 bases to trimming and J lost 6 bases; unmatched junction nucleotides: 9. Germline CDR1 and CDR2: SGHTA and FQGNSA. The CDR3 covers 17 residues.

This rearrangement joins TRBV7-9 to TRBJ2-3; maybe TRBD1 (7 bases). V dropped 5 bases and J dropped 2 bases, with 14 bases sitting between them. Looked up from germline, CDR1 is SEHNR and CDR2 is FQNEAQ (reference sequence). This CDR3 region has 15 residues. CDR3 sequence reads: CASSPVRGDTDTQYF. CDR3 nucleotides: TGTGCCAGCAGCCCCGTCAGGGGGGACACAGATACGCAGTATTTT.

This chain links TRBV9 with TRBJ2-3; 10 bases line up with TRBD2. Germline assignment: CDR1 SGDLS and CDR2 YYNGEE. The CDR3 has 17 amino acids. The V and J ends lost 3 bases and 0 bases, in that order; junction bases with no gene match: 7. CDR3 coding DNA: TGTGCCAGCAGCGGTAGCGGGAGGCAGCCTAGCACAGATACGCAGTATTTT. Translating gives CASSGSGRQPSTDTQYF.

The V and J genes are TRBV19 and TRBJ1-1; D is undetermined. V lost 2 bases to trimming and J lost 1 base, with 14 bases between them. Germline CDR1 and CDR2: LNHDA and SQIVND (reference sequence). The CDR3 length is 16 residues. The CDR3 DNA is TGTGCCAGTAGTATATCACAAGACTGGCAGAACACTGAAGCTTTCTTT. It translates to CASSISQDWQNTEAFF.

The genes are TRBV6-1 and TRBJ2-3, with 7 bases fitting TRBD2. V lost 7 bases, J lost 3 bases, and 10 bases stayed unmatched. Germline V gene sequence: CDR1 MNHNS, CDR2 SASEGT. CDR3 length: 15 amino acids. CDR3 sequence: CASTGLGGETDTQYF. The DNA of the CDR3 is TGTGCCAGCACGGGCCTGGGAGGGGAAACAGATACGCAGTATTTT.

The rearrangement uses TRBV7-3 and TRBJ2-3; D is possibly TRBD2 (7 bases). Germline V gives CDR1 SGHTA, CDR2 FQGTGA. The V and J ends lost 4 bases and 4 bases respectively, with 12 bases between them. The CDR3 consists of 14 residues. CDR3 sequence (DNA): TGTGCCAGCAGCTGGGGGGGCAGCGCAGATACGCAGTATTTT. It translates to CASSWGGSADTQYF.

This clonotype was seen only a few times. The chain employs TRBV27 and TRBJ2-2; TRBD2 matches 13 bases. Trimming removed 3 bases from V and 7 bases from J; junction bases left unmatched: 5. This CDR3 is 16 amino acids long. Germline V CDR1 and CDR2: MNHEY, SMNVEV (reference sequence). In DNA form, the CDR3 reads TGTGCCAGCAGTTTGGGACTAGCGGGAAAGCTCGGGGAGCTGTTTTTT. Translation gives CASSLGLAGKLGELFF.

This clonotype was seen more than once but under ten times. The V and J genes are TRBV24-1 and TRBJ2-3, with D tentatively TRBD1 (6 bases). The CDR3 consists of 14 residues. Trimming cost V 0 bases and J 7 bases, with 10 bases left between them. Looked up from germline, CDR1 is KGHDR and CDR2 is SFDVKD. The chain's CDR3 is CATSDLVRGNTQYF. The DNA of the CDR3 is TGTGCCACCAGTGATTTGGTCAGGGGAAATACGCAGTATTTT.

The DNA for the CDR3 is TGTGCCAGCAGCTTGACAGGGGAGTCACCCCTCCACTTT. It is translated as CASSLTGESPLHF. The chain uses TRBV12-3 or TRBV12-4 and TRBJ1-6, with 8 bases that match TRBD1. The V and J ends lost 6 bases and 10 bases, in that order; junction bases with no gene match: 5. The CDR3 sequence is 13 residues long.

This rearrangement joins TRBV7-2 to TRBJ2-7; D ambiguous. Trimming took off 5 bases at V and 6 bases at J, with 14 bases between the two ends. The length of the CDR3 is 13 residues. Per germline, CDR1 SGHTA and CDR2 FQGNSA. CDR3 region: CASSTTPFGEQYF. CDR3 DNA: TGTGCCAGCAGCACCACTCCGTTTGGCGAGCAGTACTTC.

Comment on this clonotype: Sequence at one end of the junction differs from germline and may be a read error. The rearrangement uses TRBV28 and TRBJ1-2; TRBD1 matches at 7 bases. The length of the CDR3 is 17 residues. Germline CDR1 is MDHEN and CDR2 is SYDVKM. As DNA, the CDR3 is TGTGCCAGCAGTTCGGAGGGTAACAGGGGCTCTAAGTATGGCTACACCTTC. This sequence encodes CASSSEGNRGSKYGYTF.

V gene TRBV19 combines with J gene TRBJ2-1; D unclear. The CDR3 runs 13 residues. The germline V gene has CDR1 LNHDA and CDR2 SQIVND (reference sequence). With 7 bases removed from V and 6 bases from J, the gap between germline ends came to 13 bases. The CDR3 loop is CASTGPPFNEQFF. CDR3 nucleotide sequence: TGTGCCAGTACGGGCCCACCCTTCAATGAGCAGTTCTTC.

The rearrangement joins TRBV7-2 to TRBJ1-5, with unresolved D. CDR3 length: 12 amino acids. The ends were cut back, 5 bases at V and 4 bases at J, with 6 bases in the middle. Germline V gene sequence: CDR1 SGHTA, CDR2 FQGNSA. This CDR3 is CASSVANQPQHF. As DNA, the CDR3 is TGTGCCAGCAGCGTGGCGAATCAGCCCCAGCATTTT. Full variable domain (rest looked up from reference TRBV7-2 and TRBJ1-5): GAGVSQSPSNKVTEKGKDVELRCDPISGHTALYWYRQSLGQGLEFLIYFQGNSAPDKSGLPSDRFSAERTGGSVSTLTIQRTQQEDSAVYLCASSVANQPQHFGDGTRLSIL.

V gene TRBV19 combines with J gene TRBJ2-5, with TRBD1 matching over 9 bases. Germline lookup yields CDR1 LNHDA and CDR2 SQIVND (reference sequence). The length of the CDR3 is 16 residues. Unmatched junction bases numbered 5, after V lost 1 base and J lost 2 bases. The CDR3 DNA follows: TGTGCCAGTAGTATAGTGGGGACAGGGCCGCAAGAGACCCAGTACTTC. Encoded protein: CASSIVGTGPQETQYF.

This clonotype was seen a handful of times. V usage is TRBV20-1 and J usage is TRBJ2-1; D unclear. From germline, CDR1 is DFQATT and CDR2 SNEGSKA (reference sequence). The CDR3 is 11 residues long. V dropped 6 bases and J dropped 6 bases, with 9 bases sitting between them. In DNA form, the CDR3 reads TGCAGTGCCAAACCTATCAATGAGCAGTTCTTC. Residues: CSAKPINEQFF.

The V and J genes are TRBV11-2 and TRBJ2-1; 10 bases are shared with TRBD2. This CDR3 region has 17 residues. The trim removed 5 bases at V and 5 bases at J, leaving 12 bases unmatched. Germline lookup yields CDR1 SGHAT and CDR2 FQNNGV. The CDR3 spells CASSRTSSGSLNNEQFF. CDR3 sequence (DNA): TGTGCCAGCAGCCGAACTTCTAGCGGGAGTCTTAACAATGAGCAGTTCTTC.

DNA of the CDR3: TGTGCCAGCAGCCATCCTGACTTTTCCTTTACTAGCGGGACAACCTACGAGCAGTACTTC. This encodes CASSHPDFSFTSGTTYEQYF. The V gene is TRBV14, the J gene TRBJ2-7; 10 nucleotides match TRBD2. The CDR3 contains 20 residues. V trimming: 3 bases; J trimming: 2 bases; junction bases outside the gene matches: 19. CDR1 SGHDN and CDR2 FVKESK come from the germline V gene.

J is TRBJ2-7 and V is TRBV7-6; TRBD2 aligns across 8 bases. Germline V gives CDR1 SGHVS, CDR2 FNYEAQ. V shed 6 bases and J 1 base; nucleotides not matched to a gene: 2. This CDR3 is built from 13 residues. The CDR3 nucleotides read TGTGCCAGCAGAGGGACTAGGTCCTACGAGCAGTACTTC. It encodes CASRGTRSYEQYF.

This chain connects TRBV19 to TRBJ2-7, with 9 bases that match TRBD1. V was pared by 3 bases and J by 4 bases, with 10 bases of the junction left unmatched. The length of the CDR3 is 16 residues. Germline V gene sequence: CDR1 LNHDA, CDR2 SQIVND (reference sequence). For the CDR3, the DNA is TGTGCCAGTAGTATGTTGGGACAGGGAACGGGTTACGAGCAGTACTTC. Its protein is CASSMLGQGTGYEQYF.

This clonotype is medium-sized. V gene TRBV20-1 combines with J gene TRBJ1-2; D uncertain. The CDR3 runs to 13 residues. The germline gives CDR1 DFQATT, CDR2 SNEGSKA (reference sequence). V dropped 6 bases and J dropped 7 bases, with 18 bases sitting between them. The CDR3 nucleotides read TGCAGTGCCTCCCGGACCGGCCGGGGTGGCTACACCTTC. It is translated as CSASRTGRGGYTF.

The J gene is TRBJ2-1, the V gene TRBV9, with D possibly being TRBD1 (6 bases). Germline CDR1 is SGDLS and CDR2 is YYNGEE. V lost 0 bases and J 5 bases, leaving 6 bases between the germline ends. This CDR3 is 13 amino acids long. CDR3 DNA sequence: TGTGCCAGCAGCGTAGGACAGGACAATGAGCAGTTCTTC. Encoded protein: CASSVGQDNEQFF.

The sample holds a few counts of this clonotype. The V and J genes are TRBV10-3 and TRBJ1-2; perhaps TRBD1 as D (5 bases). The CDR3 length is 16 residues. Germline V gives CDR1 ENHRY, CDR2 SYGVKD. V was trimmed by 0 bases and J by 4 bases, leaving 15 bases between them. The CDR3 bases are TGTGCCATCAGTGAGTCCACGAGGGGAAGATTCTATGGCTACACCTTC. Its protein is CAISESTRGRFYGYTF.

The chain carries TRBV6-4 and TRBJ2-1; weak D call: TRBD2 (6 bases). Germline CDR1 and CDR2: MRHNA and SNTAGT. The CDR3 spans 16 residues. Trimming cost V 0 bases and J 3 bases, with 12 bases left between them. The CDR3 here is CASSDSSGGDYNEQFF. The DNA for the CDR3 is TGTGCCAGCAGTGACTCTAGCGGAGGTGACTACAATGAGCAGTTCTTC.

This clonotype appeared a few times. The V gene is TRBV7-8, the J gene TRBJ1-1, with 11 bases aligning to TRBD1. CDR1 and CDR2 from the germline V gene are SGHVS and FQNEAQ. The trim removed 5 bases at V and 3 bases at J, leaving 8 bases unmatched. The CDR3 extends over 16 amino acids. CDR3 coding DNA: TGTGCCAGCAGCCGAATCGGGACAGGGGGATACACTGAAGCTTTCTTT. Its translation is CASSRIGTGGYTEAFF.

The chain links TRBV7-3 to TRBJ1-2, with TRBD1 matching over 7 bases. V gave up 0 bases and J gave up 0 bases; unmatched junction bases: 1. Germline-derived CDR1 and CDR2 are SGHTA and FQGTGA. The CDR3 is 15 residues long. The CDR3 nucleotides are TGTGCCAGCAGCTTAACGGGACAGACTAACTATGGCTACACCTTC. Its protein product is CASSLTGQTNYGYTF.